This T cell receptor (beta chain) was captured by sequencing in a study of control samples from healthy donors and cancer patients (dated by TCRdb to between 2020 and 2021). The library was built by means of the immunoSEQ multiplex PCR assay. In TCRdb, the immuneACCESS table is reduced to in-frame sequences with V and J assigned. These tables do not hold every clone; where another copy was compared, an unresolved V gene accounts for under half, and the others remain unexplained. In all, the sample holds about 150,000 clones, and around 90% of those were seen once. The top ten clonotypes cover around 2.2% of the sample. Details on this clone: Its antigen specificity is not known. No base quality values were provided; no much bigger clone lies one nucleotide off.

Per the germline V gene, SGHRS is the CDR1 and YFSETQ is the CDR2. Trimming takes 0 bases from V and 8 bases from J, and the germline ends sit 11 bases apart. The CDR3 goes from the cysteine to the phenylalanine over 14 residues. Only the CDR3 region is kept as DNA, spanning 42 bases read in frame from base 1. This sequence was found in a woman in her 40s in good health. The sample taken for sequencing was blood. The chain joins TRBV5-1 to TRBJ2-2; D gene: possibly TRBD1, on 6 matching bases. For the CDR3, the sequence is CASSLVVGQGELFF. Here is the DNA: TGCGCCAGCAGCTTGGTGGTCGGACAGGGGGAGCTGTTTTTT.